This T cell receptor beta chain was sequenced during a study of blood T cell repertoires in COVID-19. Original methodology: Estimated nucleated cell counts came from reference gene primer amplification. Using immunoSEQ multiplex PCR, the repertoire was profiled, and TCRdb retains in-frame clones only, with some absent. V and J calls plus clone size are reproduced from that table; the DNA served to infer D and trimming. The data contain about 83,000 clones, around 90% of them singletons. The sequence came from a woman between 45 and 65 years old with active or convalescent COVID-19. The source material was peripheral blood.

The CDR3 DNA follows: TGTGCCTGGGGGATAGGGAGAAGTAACTATGGCTACACCTTC. This codes for CAWGIGRSNYGYTF. The V and J genes are TRBV30 and TRBJ1-2; no reliable D call. This CDR3 has 14 residues. V was trimmed by 5 bases and J by 1 base, leaving 14 bases between them. The germline V gene encodes CDR1 GTSNPN and CDR2 SVGIG (reference sequence).